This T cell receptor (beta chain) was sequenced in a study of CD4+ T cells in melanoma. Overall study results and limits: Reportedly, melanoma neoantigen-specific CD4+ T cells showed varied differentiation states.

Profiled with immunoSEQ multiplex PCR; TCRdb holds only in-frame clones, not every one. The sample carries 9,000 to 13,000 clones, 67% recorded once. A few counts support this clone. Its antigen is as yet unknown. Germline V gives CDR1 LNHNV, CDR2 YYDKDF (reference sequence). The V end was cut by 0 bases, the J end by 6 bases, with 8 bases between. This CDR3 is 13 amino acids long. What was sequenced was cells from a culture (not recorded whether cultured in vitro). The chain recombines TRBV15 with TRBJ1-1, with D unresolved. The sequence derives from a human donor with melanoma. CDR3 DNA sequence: TGTGCCACCAGCAGAGATCGGGAGTCTGAAGCTTTCTTT. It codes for CATSRDRESEAFF.